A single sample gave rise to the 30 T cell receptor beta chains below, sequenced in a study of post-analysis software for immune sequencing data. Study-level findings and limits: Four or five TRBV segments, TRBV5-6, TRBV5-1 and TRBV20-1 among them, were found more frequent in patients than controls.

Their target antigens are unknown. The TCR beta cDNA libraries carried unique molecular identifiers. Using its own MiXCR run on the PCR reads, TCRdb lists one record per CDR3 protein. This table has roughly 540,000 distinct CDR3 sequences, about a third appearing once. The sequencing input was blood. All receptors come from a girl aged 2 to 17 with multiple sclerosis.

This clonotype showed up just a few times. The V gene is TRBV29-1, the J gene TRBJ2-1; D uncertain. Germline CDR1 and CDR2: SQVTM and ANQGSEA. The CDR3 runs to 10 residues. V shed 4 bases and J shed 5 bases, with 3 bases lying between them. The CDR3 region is CSVGDNEQFF. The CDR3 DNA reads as TGCAGCGTTGGAGACAATGAGCAGTTCTTC.

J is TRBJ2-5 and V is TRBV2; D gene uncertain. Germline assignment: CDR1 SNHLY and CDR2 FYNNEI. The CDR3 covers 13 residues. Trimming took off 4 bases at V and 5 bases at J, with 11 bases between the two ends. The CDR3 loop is CASSGQGHETQYF. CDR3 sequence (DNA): TGTGCCAGCAGTGGTCAAGGGCACGAGACCCAGTACTTC.

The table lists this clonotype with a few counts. The CDR3 protein is CASSPSAGGLAGKTDTQYF. The CDR3 nucleotides read TGTGCCAGCAGCCCCTCAGCCGGCGGACTAGCGGGGAAAACAGATACGCAGTATTTT. This chain joins TRBV4-2 and TRBJ2-3; 12 bases align to TRBD2. Germline trimming cut 4 bases from V and 3 bases from J; bases unmatched to any gene: 14. Germline V gene lookup returns CDR1 LGHNA and CDR2 YNFKEQ. The CDR3 runs 19 residues.

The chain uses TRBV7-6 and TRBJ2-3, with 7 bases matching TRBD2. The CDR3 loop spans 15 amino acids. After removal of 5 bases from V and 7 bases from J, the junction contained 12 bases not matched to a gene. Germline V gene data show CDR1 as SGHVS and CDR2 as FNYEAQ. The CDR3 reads CASSPRLAEVYTQYF. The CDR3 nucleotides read TGTGCCAGCAGCCCCCGACTAGCCGAGGTATATACGCAGTATTTT.

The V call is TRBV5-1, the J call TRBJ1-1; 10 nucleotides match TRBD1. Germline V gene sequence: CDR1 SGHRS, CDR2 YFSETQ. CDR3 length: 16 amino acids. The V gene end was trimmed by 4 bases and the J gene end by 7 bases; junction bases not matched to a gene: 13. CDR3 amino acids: CASSPRQGAKAFEAFF. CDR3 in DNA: TGCGCCAGCAGCCCTCGACAGGGGGCGAAGGCGTTTGAAGCTTTCTTT.

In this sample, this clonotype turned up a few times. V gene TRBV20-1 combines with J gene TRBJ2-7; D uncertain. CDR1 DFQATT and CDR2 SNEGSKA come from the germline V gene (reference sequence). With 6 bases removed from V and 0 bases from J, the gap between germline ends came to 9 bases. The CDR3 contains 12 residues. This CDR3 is CSAPGFSYEQYF. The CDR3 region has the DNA TGCAGTGCCCCCGGGTTCTCCTACGAGCAGTACTTC.

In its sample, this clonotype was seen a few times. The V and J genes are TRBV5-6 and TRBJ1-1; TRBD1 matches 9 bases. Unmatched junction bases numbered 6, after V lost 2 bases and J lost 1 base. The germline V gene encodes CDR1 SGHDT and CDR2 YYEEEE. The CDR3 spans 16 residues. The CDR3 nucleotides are TGTGCCAGCAGCTTACCGGGACAGGGTTGGAACACTGAAGCTTTCTTT. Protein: CASSLPGQGWNTEAFF.

This CDR3 reads CASSYRRVAGLVTDTQYF. The CDR3 region has the DNA TGTGCCAGCAGTTACCGCAGAGTAGCGGGGTTGGTCACAGATACGCAGTATTTT. The chain combines TRBV6-5 with TRBJ2-3, with 8 bases that match TRBD2. This CDR3 spans 18 amino acids. In germline, CDR1 is MNHEY, CDR2 SVGAGI. V lost 2 bases and J lost 2; bases outside the gene matches: 12.

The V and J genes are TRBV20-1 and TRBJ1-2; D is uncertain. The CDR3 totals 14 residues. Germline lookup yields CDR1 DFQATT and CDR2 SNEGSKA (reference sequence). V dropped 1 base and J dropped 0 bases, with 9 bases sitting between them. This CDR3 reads CSARGSTANYGYTF. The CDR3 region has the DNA TGCAGTGCTAGAGGCTCTACAGCTAACTATGGCTACACCTTC.

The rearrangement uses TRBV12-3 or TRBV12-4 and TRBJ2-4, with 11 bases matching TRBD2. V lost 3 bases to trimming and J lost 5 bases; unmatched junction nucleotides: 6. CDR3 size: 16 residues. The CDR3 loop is CASSLYVAGGQNIQYF. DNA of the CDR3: TGTGCCAGCAGTTTGTATGTAGCGGGGGGGCAAAACATTCAGTACTTC.

CDR3 DNA sequence: TGTGCCAGCAGTGGTAACAGGGGAGAAGCCAAAAACATTCAGTACTTC. Translating it yields CASSGNRGEAKNIQYF. The chain employs TRBV6-6 and TRBJ2-4; 7 bases map to TRBD1. Germline V gene sequence: CDR1 MNHNY, CDR2 SVGAGI (reference sequence). This CDR3 has 16 residues. The junction had 7 bases not matched to a gene; V was cut back by 5 bases and J by 0 bases.

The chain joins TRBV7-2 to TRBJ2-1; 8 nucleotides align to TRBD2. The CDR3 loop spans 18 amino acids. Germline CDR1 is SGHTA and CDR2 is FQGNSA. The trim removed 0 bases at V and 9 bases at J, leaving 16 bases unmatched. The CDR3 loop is CASSLALVRRGAQFEQFF. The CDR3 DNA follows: TGTGCCAGCAGCTTAGCCCTGGTGAGGCGGGGGGCCCAATTTGAGCAGTTCTTC.

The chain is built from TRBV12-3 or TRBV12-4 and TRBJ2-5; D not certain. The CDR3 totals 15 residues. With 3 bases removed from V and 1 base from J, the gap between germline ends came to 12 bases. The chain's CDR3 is CASSFVAHRQETQYF. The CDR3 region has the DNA TGTGCCAGCAGTTTCGTGGCGCACCGCCAAGAGACCCAGTACTTC.

CDR3 loop: CASSQEWTGAGGYTF. The CDR3 bases are TGTGCCAGCAGCCAAGAATGGACAGGGGCGGGTGGCTACACCTTC. This chain uses TRBV3-1 with TRBJ1-2, with 9 bases fitting TRBD1. The CDR3 totals 15 residues. CDR1 is LGHDT and CDR2 is YNNKEL in the germline V gene (reference sequence). J gave up 7 bases and V 0 bases, and 6 bases lay outside the gene matches.

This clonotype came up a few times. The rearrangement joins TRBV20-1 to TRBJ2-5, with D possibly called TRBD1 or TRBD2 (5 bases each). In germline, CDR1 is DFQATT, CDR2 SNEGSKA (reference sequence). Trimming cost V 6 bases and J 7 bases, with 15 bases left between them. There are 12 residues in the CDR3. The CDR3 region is CSAPEGAGTQYF. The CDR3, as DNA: TGCAGTGCCCCTGAAGGGGCGGGGACCCAGTACTTC.

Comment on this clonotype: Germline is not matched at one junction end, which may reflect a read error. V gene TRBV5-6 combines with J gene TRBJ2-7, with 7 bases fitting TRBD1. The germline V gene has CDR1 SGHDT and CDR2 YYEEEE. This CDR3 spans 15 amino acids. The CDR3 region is CACSTDRDNSYEQYF. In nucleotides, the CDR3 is TGTGCCTGCAGCACAGACAGGGACAACTCCTACGAGCAGTACTTC.

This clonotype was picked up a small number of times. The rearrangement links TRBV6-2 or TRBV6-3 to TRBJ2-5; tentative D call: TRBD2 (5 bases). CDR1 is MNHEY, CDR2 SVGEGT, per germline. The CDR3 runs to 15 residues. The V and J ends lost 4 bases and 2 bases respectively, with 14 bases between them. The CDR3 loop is CASSFNEGYQETQYF. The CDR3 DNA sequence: TGTGCCAGCAGTTTCAACGAGGGCTATCAAGAGACCCAGTACTTC.

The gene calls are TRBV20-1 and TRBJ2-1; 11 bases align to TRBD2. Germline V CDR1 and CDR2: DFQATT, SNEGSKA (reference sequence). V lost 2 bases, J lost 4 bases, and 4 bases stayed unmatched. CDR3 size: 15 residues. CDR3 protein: CSARSTSGGYNEQFF. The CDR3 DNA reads TGCAGTGCTAGATCTACTAGCGGGGGTTACAATGAGCAGTTCTTC.

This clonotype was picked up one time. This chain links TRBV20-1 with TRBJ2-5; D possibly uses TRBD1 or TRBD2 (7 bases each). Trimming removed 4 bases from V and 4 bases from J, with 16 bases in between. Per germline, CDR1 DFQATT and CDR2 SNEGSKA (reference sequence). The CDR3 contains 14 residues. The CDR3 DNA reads TGCAGTGCTAAATCAGGGGGGGCGTCAGAGACCCAGTACTTC. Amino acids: CSAKSGGASETQYF.

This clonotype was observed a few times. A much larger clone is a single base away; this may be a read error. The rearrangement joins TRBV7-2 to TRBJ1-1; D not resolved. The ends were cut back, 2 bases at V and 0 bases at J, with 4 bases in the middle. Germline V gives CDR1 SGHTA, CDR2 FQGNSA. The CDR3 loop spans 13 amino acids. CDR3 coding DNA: TGTGCCAGCAGCTTATGGGTGAACACTGAAGCTTTCTTT. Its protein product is CASSLWVNTEAFF.

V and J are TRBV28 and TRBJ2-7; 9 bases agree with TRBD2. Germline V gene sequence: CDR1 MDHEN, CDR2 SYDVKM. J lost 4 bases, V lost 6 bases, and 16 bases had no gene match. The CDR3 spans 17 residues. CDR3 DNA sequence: TGTGCCAGCAGCTCCGGGGGTAGCGGGAGAGTAAAGTACGAGCAGTACTTC. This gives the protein CASSSGGSGRVKYEQYF.

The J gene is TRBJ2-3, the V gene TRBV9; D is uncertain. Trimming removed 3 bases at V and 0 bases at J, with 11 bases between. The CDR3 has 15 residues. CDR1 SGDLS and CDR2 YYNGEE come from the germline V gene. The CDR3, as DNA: TGTGCCAGCAGCGAGGAAGCCGCGAGCACAGATACGCAGTATTTT. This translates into CASSEEAASTDTQYF.

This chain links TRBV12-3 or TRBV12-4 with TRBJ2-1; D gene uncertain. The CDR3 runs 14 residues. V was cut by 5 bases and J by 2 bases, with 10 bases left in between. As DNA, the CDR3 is TGTGCCAGCAGTCCGGGCTCTACCTACAATGAGCAGTTCTTC. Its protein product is CASSPGSTYNEQFF.

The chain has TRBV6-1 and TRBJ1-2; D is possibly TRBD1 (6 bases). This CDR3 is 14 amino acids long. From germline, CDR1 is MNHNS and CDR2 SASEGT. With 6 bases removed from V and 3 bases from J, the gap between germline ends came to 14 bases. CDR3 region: CASSRLQGDYGYTF. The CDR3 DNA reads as TGTGCCAGCAGCCGTCTACAGGGTGACTATGGCTACACCTTC.

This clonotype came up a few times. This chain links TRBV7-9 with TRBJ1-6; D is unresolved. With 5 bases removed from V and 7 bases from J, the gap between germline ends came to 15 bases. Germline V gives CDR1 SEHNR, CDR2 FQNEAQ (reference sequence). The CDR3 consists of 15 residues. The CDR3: CASSLGRTTNSPLHF. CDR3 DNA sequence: TGTGCCAGCAGCCTCGGACGGACGACCAATTCACCCCTCCACTTT.

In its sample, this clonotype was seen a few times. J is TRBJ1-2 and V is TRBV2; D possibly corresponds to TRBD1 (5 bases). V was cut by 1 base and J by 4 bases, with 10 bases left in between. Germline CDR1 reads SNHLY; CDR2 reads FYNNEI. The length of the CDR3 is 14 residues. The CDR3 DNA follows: TGTGCCAGCAGTGAAGTACCACAGGTCTATGGCTACACCTTC. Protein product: CASSEVPQVYGYTF.

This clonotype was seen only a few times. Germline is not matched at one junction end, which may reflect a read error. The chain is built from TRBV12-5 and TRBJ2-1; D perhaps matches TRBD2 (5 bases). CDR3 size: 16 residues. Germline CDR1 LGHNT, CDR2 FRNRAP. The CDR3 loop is CASGLAGPTSFLGQFF. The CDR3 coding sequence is TGCGCTAGTGGTTTGGCAGGACCCACTAGTTTTCTCGGGCAGTTCTTC.

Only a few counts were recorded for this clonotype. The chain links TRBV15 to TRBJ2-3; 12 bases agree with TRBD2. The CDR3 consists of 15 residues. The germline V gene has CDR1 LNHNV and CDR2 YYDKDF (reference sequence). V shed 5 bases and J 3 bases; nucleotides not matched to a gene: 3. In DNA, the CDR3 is TGTGCCACCAGCCTCGGACTAGCGGGAACAGATACGCAGTATTTT. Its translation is CATSLGLAGTDTQYF.

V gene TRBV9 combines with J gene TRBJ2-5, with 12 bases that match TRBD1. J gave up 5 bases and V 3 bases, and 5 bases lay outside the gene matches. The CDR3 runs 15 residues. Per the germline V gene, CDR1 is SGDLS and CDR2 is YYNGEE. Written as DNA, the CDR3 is TGTGCCAGCAGCGCGGGGACAGGGGGCCTCGAGACCCAGTACTTC. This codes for CASSAGTGGLETQYF.

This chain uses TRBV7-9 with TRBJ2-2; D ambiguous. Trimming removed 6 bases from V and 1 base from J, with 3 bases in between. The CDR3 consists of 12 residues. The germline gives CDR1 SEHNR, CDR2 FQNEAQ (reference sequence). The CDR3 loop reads CASRRNTGELFF. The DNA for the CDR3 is TGTGCCAGCAGGAGGAACACCGGGGAGCTGTTTTTT.